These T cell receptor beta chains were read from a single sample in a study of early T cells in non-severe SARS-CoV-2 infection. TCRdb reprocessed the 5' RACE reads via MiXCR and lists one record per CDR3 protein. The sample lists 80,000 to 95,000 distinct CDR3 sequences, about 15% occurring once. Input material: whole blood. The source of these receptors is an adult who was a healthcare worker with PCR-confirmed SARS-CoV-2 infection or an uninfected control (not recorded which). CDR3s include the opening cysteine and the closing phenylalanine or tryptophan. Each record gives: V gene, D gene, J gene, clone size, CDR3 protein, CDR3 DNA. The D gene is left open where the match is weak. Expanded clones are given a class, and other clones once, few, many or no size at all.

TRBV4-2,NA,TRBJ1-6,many,CASSQEAGRASNSPLHF,TGTGCCAGCAGCCAAGAGGCGGGAAGGGCCTCAAATTCACCCCTCCACTTT
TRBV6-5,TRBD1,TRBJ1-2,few,CASSYSVGSGQGERYGYTF,TGTGCCAGCAGTTACTCGGTCGGAAGCGGGCAGGGGGAGCGGTATGGCTACACCTTC
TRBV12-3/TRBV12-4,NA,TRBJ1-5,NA,CASSFLVEDQPQHF,TGTGCCAGCAGTTTTCTTGTGGAAGACCAGCCCCAGCATTTT
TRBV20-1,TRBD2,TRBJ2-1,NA,CSASPSGGHEQFF,TGCAGTGCTAGTCCCAGCGGGGGGCATGAGCAGTTCTTC
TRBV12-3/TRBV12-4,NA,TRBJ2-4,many,CASSRLQLAKNIQYF,TGTGCCAGCAGTCGTCTACAACTAGCCAAAAACATTCAGTACTTC
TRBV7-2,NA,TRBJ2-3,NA,CASSLVSLAASTDTQYF,TGTGCCAGCAGCTTAGTGAGTCTAGCCGCTAGCACAGATACGCAGTATTTT
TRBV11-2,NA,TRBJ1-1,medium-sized,CASSRTVNTEAFF,TGTGCCAGCAGCCGAACGGTGAACACTGAAGCTTTCTTT
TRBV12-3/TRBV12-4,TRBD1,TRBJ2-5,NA,CASSLTGGIGETQYF,TGTGCCAGCAGTTTGACAGGGGGCATAGGGGAGACCCAGTACTTC
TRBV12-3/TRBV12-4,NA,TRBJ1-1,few,CASSLADEAFF,TGTGCCAGCAGTTTGGCGGATGAAGCTTTCTTT
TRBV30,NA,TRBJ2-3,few,CAWNLGSRTDTQYF,TGTGCCTGGAATTTGGGCAGCCGCACAGATACGCAGTATTTT
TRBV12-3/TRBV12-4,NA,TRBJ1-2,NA,CASSPDMSDPNYGYTF,TGTGCCAGCAGTCCCGATATGTCCGACCCGAACTATGGCTACACCTTC
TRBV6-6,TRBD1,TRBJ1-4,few,CASSYRGQAFLATNEKLFF,TGTGCCAGCAGTTATCGCGGACAGGCGTTTCTTGCAACTAATGAAAAACTGTTTTTT
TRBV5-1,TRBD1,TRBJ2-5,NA,CASSLSGQGVETQYF,TGCGCCAGCAGCTTGTCAGGACAGGGAGTAGAGACCCAGTACTTC
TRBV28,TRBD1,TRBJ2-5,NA,CATAGGAGLIQYF,TGTGCCACCGCAGGGGGCGCGGGATTGATCCAGTACTTC
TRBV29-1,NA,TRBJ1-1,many,CSAAGTEAFF,TGCAGCGCGGCGGGCACTGAAGCTTTCTTT
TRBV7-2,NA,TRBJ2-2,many,CASSLTSWGGELFF,TGTGCCAGCAGCTTAACCTCCTGGGGCGGGGAGCTGTTTTTT
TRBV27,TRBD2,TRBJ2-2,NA,CASSFGGLAFYGELFF,TGTGCCAGCAGTTTTGGAGGACTAGCTTTTTACGGGGAGCTGTTTTTT
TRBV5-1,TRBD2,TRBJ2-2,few,CASSSGLAGNTGELFF,TGCGCCAGCAGCTCGGGACTAGCGGGGAACACCGGGGAGCTGTTTTTT
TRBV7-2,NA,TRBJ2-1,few,CASSFEASSAFEQFF,TGTGCCAGCAGTTTTGAGGCCTCCTCGGCCTTTGAGCAGTTCTTC
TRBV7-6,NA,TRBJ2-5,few,CASSLVTLQETQYF,TGTGCCAGCAGCTTAGTGACCCTCCAAGAGACCCAGTACTTC
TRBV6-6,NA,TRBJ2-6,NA,CASSSQIGANVLTF,TGTGCCAGCAGTTCCCAGATTGGGGCCAACGTCCTGACTTTC
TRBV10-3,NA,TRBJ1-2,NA,CAINGGGIEGYTF,TGTGCCATCAACGGCGGTGGGATAGAGGGCTACACCTTC
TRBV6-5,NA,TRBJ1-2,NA,CASSYGGFYGYTF,TGTGCCAGCAGTTACGGTGGGTTCTATGGCTACACCTTC
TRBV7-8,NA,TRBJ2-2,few,CASSLNRVHSTGELFF,TGTGCCAGCAGCTTAAACCGGGTCCATTCCACCGGGGAGCTGTTTTTT
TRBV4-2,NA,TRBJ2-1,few,CASSQDGGVPYNEQFF,TGTGCCAGCAGCCAAGATGGAGGGGTTCCATACAATGAGCAGTTCTTC
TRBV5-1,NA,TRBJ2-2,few,CASSIGTANTGELFF,TGCGCCAGCAGCATAGGGACTGCAAACACCGGGGAGCTGTTTTTT
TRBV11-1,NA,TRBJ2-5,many,CASSWDYQETQYF,TGTGCCAGCAGCTGGGACTACCAAGAGACCCAGTACTTC
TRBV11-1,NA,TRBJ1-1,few,CASSLAQGRTLNTEAFF,TGTGCCAGCAGCTTAGCCCAGGGGCGGACTTTGAACACTGAAGCTTTCTTT
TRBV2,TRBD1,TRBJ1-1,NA,CASRGTGANEAFF,TGTGCCAGCAGGGGGACAGGGGCTAATGAAGCTTTCTTT
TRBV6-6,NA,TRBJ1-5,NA,CATSYFNNQPQHF,TGTGCCACCTCGTACTTTAACAATCAGCCCCAGCATTTT
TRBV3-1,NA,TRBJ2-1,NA,CASSQARLWVNTPYNEQFF,TGTGCCAGCAGCCAAGCCCGTCTTTGGGTAAATACACCATACAATGAGCAGTTCTTC
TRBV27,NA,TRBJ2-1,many,CASRLDRMRLNEQFF,TGTGCCAGCAGGCTGGATCGGATGCGATTGAATGAGCAGTTCTTC
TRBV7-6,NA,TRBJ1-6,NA,CASSKGNSPLHF,TGTGCCAGCTCGAAGGGTAATTCACCCCTCCACTTT
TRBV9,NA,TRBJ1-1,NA,CASSVGSGAIAFF,TGTGCCAGCAGCGTAGGCTCAGGGGCTATAGCTTTCTTT
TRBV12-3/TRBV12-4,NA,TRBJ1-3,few,CASRTGTSGNTIYF,TGTGCCAGCAGAACGGGAACCTCTGGAAACACCATATATTTT
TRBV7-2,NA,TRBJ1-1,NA,CASSLESVEAFF,TGTGCCAGCAGCTTAGAATCCGTCGAGGCTTTCTTT
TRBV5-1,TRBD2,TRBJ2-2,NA,CASSAGTSGFTGELFF,TGCGCCAGCAGCGCAGGGACTAGTGGGTTCACCGGGGAGCTGTTTTTT
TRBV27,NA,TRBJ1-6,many,CASSLSGTYNSPLHF,TGTGCCAGCAGTTTATCAGGGACCTATAATTCACCCCTCCACTTT
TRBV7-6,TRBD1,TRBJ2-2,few,CASSLRQGLNTGELFF,TGTGCCAGCAGCTTAAGACAGGGTTTAAACACCGGGGAGCTGTTTTTT
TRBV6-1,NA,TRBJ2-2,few,CASSSHQSGELFF,TGTGCCAGTTCGTCCCACCAGTCCGGGGAGCTGTTTTTT
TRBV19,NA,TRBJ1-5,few,CASSGGQLSNQPQHF,TGTGCCAGTAGTGGCGGACAGTTGAGCAATCAGCCCCAGCATTTT
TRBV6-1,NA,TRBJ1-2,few,CASRDATGPYGYTF,TGTGCCAGCAGGGACGCGACAGGACCCTATGGCTACACCTTC
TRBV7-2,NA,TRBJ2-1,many,CASSQATYNEQFF,TGTGCCAGCAGCCAAGCCACCTACAATGAGCAGTTCTTC
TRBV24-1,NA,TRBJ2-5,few,CATSRQAQETQYF,TGTGCCACCAGTCGACAGGCACAAGAGACCCAGTACTTC
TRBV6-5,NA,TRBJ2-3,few,CASTPDTQYF,TGTGCCAGCACTCCGGATACGCAGTATTTT
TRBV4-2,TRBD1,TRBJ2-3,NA,CASSQDEGAGDTQYF,TGTGCCAGCAGCCAAGACGAGGGGGCTGGGGATACGCAGTATTTT
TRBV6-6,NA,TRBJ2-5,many,CASSPGETQYF,TGTGCCAGCAGTCCCGGGGAGACCCAGTACTTC
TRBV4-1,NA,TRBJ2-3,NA,CASSQDPGYTDTQYF,TGCGCCAGCAGCCAAGATCCGGGGTACACAGATACGCAGTATTTT
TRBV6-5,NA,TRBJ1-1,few,CASSYHRENTEAFF,TGTGCCAGCAGTTATCACAGAGAGAACACTGAAGCTTTCTTT
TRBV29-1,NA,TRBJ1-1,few,CSVEVVGRRNTEAFF,TGCAGCGTTGAAGTTGTGGGACGTAGGAACACTGAAGCTTTCTTT
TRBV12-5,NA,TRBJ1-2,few,CASGLEAGYGYTF,TGTGCTAGTGGTTTGGAGGCCGGCTATGGCTACACCTTC
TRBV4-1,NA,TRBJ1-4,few,CASSHSASATNEKLFF,TGCGCCAGCAGCCATAGTGCCAGTGCAACTAATGAAAAACTGTTTTTT
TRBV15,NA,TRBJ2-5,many,CATARTPAGETQYF,TGTGCCACCGCCCGGACCCCTGCGGGGGAGACCCAGTACTTC
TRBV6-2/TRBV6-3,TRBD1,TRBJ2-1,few,CASSPQTGQAYNEQFF,TGTGCCAGCAGTCCTCAAACGGGACAGGCCTACAATGAGCAGTTCTTC